This is a list of T cell receptor beta chains from one sample in a study of response to subunit inactivated influenza vaccine. TCRdb itself ran the RT-PCR reads through MiXCR, one entry per CDR3 protein. This sample yields 400,000 to 650,000 distinct CDR3 sequences, of which around 7.7% are seen a single time; 10% to 15% belongs to the top ten. Sample: PBMCs from blood, taken around 2 years after vaccination. Receptor source: a man aged 50 to 75 who received an inactivated influenza vaccine. CDR3s include the opening cysteine and the closing phenylalanine or tryptophan. D genes are given only for firm matches. The size entry is marked missing in some rows and otherwise reads once, few, many or a size class.

TRBV19,.,few,TRBJ1-1,TGTGCCAGCCTCCGGCGGACAGCTTTGGGCACTGAAGCTTTCTTT,CASLRRTALGTEAFF
TRBV7-9,.,.,TRBJ2-3,TGTGCCAGCAGGTCCGGTACAGATACGCAGTATTTT,CASRSGTDTQYF
TRBV6-2/TRBV6-3,TRBD1,.,TRBJ1-6,TGTGCCAGCAGTTGGACAGGGGGTTCACCCCTCCACTTT,CASSWTGGSPLHF
TRBV20-1,TRBD2,many,TRBJ2-2,TGCAGTGCTAGCGGGAGGGTCCCCGGGGAGCTGTTTTTT,CSASGRVPGELFF
TRBV12-3/TRBV12-4,TRBD1,.,TRBJ2-2,TGTGCCAGCAGAAGCCGGACAGGGTTCGACACCGGGGAGCTGTTTTTT,CASRSRTGFDTGELFF
TRBV7-9,TRBD1,many,TRBJ2-2,TGTGCCAGCAGCTTAGTGTTCGCAGGGGGCACCGGGGAGCTGTTTTTT,CASSLVFAGGTGELFF
TRBV20-1,TRBD1,.,TRBJ2-1,TGCAGTGCTAGCCGTGCGGGACAGGGAGTCGGTGAGCAGTTCTTC,CSASRAGQGVGEQFF
TRBV30,.,few,TRBJ2-5,TGTGCCTGGAGTGTGATGGTAGGGGAGACCCAGTACTTC,CAWSVMVGETQYF
TRBV11-2,TRBD2,.,TRBJ2-1,TGTGCCAGCAGCTACAGTAGCGGGGGCACGGATGAGCAGTTCTTC,CASSYSSGGTDEQFF
TRBV29-1,TRBD2,many,TRBJ2-1,TGCAGCGTTGAACTAAGCGGGGGGGCCGAAACTTATGAGCAGTTCTTC,CSVELSGGAETYEQFF
TRBV2,.,.,TRBJ2-3,TGTGCCAGCAAACTAGGATGGGGGGATACGCAGTATTTT,CASKLGWGDTQYF
TRBV6-1,.,few,TRBJ1-3,TGTGCCAGCAGTGAATTGGGTTCAGGGCCGCCCTTCTCTGGAAACACCATATATTTT,CASSELGSGPPFSGNTIYF
TRBV7-8,.,.,TRBJ1-1,TGTGCCAGCAGCCCCACCCACTATGGGGGAGAGGCTTTCTTT,CASSPTHYGGEAFF
TRBV7-9,.,few,TRBJ2-5,TGTGCCAGCAGCCAGGCTGGGGGCCAAGAGACCCAGTACTTC,CASSQAGGQETQYF
TRBV20-1,.,many,TRBJ2-4,TGCAGTGCTCAAAACGCAGGGAAGCCCAAAAACATTCAGTACTTC,CSAQNAGKPKNIQYF
TRBV9,.,.,TRBJ1-2,TGTGCCAGCAGCGTAGAGGTCAGCCCCAGGGGCTACACCTTC,CASSVEVSPRGYTF
TRBV18,.,many,TRBJ2-1,TGTGCCAGCACCACGGCGGTCTCCTACAATGAGCAGTTCTTC,CASTTAVSYNEQFF
TRBV20-1,.,.,TRBJ2-1,TGCAGTGCTAGAGATGTTCAGAGCGGACGGAATGAGCAGTTCTTC,CSARDVQSGRNEQFF
TRBV12-3/TRBV12-4,.,many,TRBJ1-3,TGTGCCAGCCTAGAGGGAGGGGGAAACACCATATATTTT,CASLEGGGNTIYF
TRBV19,TRBD1,few,TRBJ2-3,TGTGCCACCTCCATAACAGGGGGTGACGCAGATACGCAGTATTTT,CATSITGGDADTQYF
TRBV12-3/TRBV12-4,.,.,TRBJ2-7,TGTGCCAGCAGTTTTGGGCAGGGTAGCGAGCAGTACTTC,CASSFGQGSEQYF
TRBV5-1,.,many,TRBJ2-3,TGCGCCAGCAGCTTGGACAGGGTCACAGATACGCAGTATTTT,CASSLDRVTDTQYF
TRBV9,TRBD2,.,TRBJ2-1,TGTGCCAGCAGCGTCTCGGGAGGGCCGGGTGAGCAGTTCTTC,CASSVSGGPGEQFF
TRBV20-1,.,many,TRBJ1-1,TGCAGTGCACAAAGCGGAGGCCCGAACACTGAAGCTTTCTTT,CSAQSGGPNTEAFF
TRBV20-1,.,many,TRBJ2-5,TGCAGTGCTAGTCGCGGGAAGGAGACCCAGTACTTC,CSASRGKETQYF
TRBV6-5,.,many,TRBJ1-2,TGTGCCAGCAGTTCACTCCAGGCCGTAGGGGGCTATGGCTACACCTTC,CASSSLQAVGGYGYTF
TRBV15,TRBD2,many,TRBJ2-1,TGTGCCACCAGCAGAGATACTAGCGGGGTCTTCAATGAGCAGTTCTTC,CATSRDTSGVFNEQFF
TRBV12-3/TRBV12-4,.,many,TRBJ2-1,TGTGCCAGCAGTCTAGGGGAGAACAATGAGCAGTTCTTC,CASSLGENNEQFF
TRBV5-1,.,many,TRBJ2-3,TGCGCCAGCAGCTTGACGGGTTGGGCAGATACGCAGTATTTT,CASSLTGWADTQYF
TRBV20-1,TRBD2,many,TRBJ2-7,TGCAGTGCTAGAACGCCAGCGGGAGGTTTCTCCTACGAGCAGTACTTC,CSARTPAGGFSYEQYF
TRBV4-3,.,.,TRBJ1-4,TGCGCCAGCAGCCAAGATAAGACTAGGGGGGAAAAACTGTTTTTT,CASSQDKTRGEKLFF
TRBV6-2/TRBV6-3,.,.,TRBJ2-1,TGTGCCTGCAGTTACTCCATTTTAGACAGGCTCGTGTTCTTC,CACSYSILDRLVFF
TRBV6-2/TRBV6-3,TRBD1,.,TRBJ1-1,TGTGCCAGCTCCCACGCCCTACAGGGGCCCACCGCTGGCTGGACTGAAGCTTTCTTT,CASSHALQGPTAGWTEAFF
TRBV10-3,.,many,TRBJ2-7,TGTGCCATCAACGCCCAGGGAAAGATAGCCAACCCGCACTACGAGCAGTACTTC,CAINAQGKIANPHYEQYF
TRBV10-3,TRBD1,.,TRBJ2-2,TGTGCCTCATGGGGGACAGGGGATGTAACCGGGGAGCTGTTTTTT,CASWGTGDVTGELFF
TRBV20-1,.,many,TRBJ1-1,TGCAGTGCTAGGGTCCCTTGGGAGACACAAGCTTTCTTT,CSARVPWETQAFF
TRBV10-3,TRBD1,many,TRBJ2-5,TGTGCCATCAGTGCCTCCTCGGACAGGGTAATGGAGACCCAGTACTTC,CAISASSDRVMETQYF
TRBV10-3,TRBD1,.,TRBJ1-6,TGTGCCACCCGCGCGGGACAGATAAATAATTCACCCCTCCACTTT,CATRAGQINNSPLHF
TRBV15,.,few,TRBJ1-5,TGTGCCACCAGCAGAGATACGACAGTGAGCCAGCCCCAGCATTTT,CATSRDTTVSQPQHF
TRBV5-1,.,.,TRBJ2-1,TGCGCCAGCAGCTCACCGCAGCTCAATGAGCAGTTCTTC,CASSSPQLNEQFF
TRBV25-1,TRBD2,many,TRBJ2-3,TGTGCCAGCAGTGAATGGGGAGGGACTGCCCCTGATACGCAGTATTTT,CASSEWGGTAPDTQYF
TRBV4-2,.,few,TRBJ1-3,TGTGCCAGCAGCCAATCAGACAGACCCAACACCATATATTTT,CASSQSDRPNTIYF
TRBV12-3/TRBV12-4,TRBD1,few,TRBJ2-3,TGTGCCAGCAGTCACAGGACAGGGTCCGACTTAACAGATACGCAGTATTTT,CASSHRTGSDLTDTQYF
TRBV7-2,.,many,TRBJ1-4,TGTGCCAGCAGCCCCCAACAGGGAAATGAAAAACTGTTTTTT,CASSPQQGNEKLFF
TRBV27,TRBD2,few,TRBJ2-5,TGTGCCAGCAGCCCCCTGGGGTGGGCGGGGGTCCAAGAGACCCAGTACTTC,CASSPLGWAGVQETQYF